This T cell receptor beta chain derives from a study of shared clonotypes between healthy human individuals. Study outcomes and limitations: Richness estimates generally favored naive over memory subsets.

Assay runs were performed at deep level. Using immunoSEQ multiplex PCR, the repertoire was profiled, and TCRdb retains in-frame clones only, with some absent. The sample lists approximately 350,000 clones; 90% to 98% were seen once. The CDR3 runs 17 residues. In regard to this clone: What it recognizes is unknown.

The specimen sequenced was memory CD8+ T cells sorted from blood. Subset meaning: CD45RO+ cells pooled with CCR7-negative TemRA cells. The TCR sequence derives from a man aged 30-40 years in good health. The chain joins TRBV21-1 to TRBJ2-3; TRBD2 is the table's D call and was not checked against the DNA. TRBV21-1 is classified as a pseudogene. CDR3 bases: TGTGCCAGCAGCAAAGCGAGGCTAGCGGGAAGGATAGATACGCAGTATTTT. Protein sequence: CASSKARLAGRIDTQYF.